This TCR beta chain was obtained from a study of cytomegalovirus exposure and HLA in healthy donors. At the level of the study: Out of approximately 170 million T cells, an earlier analysis found 117 million unique TCR beta sequences in total.

PCR was performed using 60 Vbeta and 13 Jbeta primers. Profiled with immunoSEQ multiplex PCR; TCRdb holds only in-frame clones, not every one. Of roughly 170,000 clones listed, less than 90% were seen once; the top ten hold 1.5% to 2%. Germline CDR1 LNHDA, CDR2 SQIVND (reference sequence). CDR3 length equals 19 residues. V shed 5 bases and J 0 bases; nucleotides not matched to a gene: 10. The sequence derives from a man aged 45-65 years in good health and CMV-seronegative. The source material was PBMCs. The chain joins TRBV19 to TRBJ2-7; 16 bases are shared with TRBD2. The CDR3 is CASSRTPGLAGGRSYEQYF. The CDR3 coding sequence is TGTGCCAGTAGTCGAACCCCGGGACTAGCGGGAGGGCGCTCCTACGAGCAGTACTTC.